This T cell receptor beta chain was sequenced in a study of blood T cell repertoires in COVID-19. Study-level background: PBMCs, B-cell-depleted T cells, or T cells were the source of the cDNA or gDNA that made up the material.

CDR1 is SNHLY, CDR2 FYNNEI, per germline. The CDR3 has 17 amino acids. Trimming removed 5 bases at V and 0 bases at J, with 19 bases between. Sequencing was performed with immunoSEQ multiplex PCR; in TCRdb, only in-frame clones are kept and a portion is missing. There are some 100,000 clones in the sample; over 75% occur only once, and approximately 7% lies in the top ten. Sequenced sample: peripheral blood. This rearrangement joins TRBV2 to TRBJ1-2, with D perhaps matching TRBD1 (6 bases). The clonotype was recovered from a woman in her 50s with acute or convalescent COVID-19. CDR3 sequence: CASSYSGTPSTNYGYTF. The CDR3 coding sequence is TGTGCCAGCAGTTACTCCGGGACACCAAGTACTAACTATGGCTACACCTTC.